A selection of T cell receptor beta chains follows, all from one sample in a study of shared clonotypes between healthy human individuals. The protocol was immunoSEQ multiplex PCR, while the TCRdb copy is restricted to in-frame clones and leaves out a portion. The sample records about 1,800,000 clones, about 95% being singletons. The sample consisted of naive CD8+ T cells sorted from blood. Every receptor here comes from a man aged 18 to 30 in good health. CDR3s include the opening cysteine and the closing phenylalanine or tryptophan. D genes are given only for firm matches. Clone size is stated in some rows and not others, as once, few, many or a class when expanded.

cdr3_nt: TGCGCCAGCAGCCAAGGCTTAGCGGGAGATGGCACAGATACGCAGTATTTT
cdr3_aa: CASSQGLAGDGTDTQYF
v_call: TRBV4-3
j_call: TRBJ2-3
d_call: TRBD2
clone_size: NA

cdr3_nt: TGTGCCAGCAGCCCGAGCTCAACTAATGAAAAACTGTTTTTT
cdr3_aa: CASSPSSTNEKLFF
v_call: TRBV7-9
j_call: TRBJ1-4
d_call: NA
clone_size: once

cdr3_nt: TGTGCCAGCAGTTTAGAGGGACAGGGATGGGTTTTGCAGCCCCAGCATTTT
cdr3_aa: CASSLEGQGWVLQPQHF
v_call: TRBV28
j_call: TRBJ1-5
d_call: TRBD1
clone_size: NA

cdr3_nt: TGTGCCAGCAGCTTAGATCGGCAGGGGTACACCGGGGAGCTGTTTTTT
cdr3_aa: CASSLDRQGYTGELFF
v_call: TRBV7-9
j_call: TRBJ2-2
d_call: NA
clone_size: NA

cdr3_nt: TGCGCCAGCAGCCAAGATCCCGGGGAAGGATCACCCCTCCACTTT
cdr3_aa: CASSQDPGEGSPLHF
v_call: TRBV4-1
j_call: TRBJ1-6
d_call: NA
clone_size: NA

cdr3_nt: TGTGCCAGTAGTATCGGGGCTAGCGGACACTACGAGCAGTACTTC
cdr3_aa: CASSIGASGHYEQYF
v_call: TRBV19
j_call: TRBJ2-7
d_call: TRBD2
clone_size: NA

cdr3_nt: TGTGCCAGCAGTTCGGGACCGAGCCTAAGGTGGGGCACTGAAGCTTTCTTT
cdr3_aa: CASSSGPSLRWGTEAFF
v_call: TRBV13
j_call: TRBJ1-1
d_call: NA
clone_size: NA

cdr3_nt: TGTGCCAGCAGCCCAGGGACAGTCTACGAGCAGTACTTC
cdr3_aa: CASSPGTVYEQYF
v_call: TRBV27
j_call: TRBJ2-7
d_call: TRBD1
clone_size: NA

cdr3_nt: TGTGCCAGCACCGGACTCGAGAAGACCCAGTACTTC
cdr3_aa: CASTGLEKTQYF
v_call: TRBV2
j_call: TRBJ2-5
d_call: NA
clone_size: NA

cdr3_nt: TGTGCCAGCAGCTTTAATAGGATCTACGAGCAGTACTTC
cdr3_aa: CASSFNRIYEQYF
v_call: TRBV5-4
j_call: TRBJ2-7
d_call: NA
clone_size: NA

cdr3_nt: TGTGCCAGTAGTATAGATCCAGAAGCCTACGAGCAGTACTTC
cdr3_aa: CASSIDPEAYEQYF
v_call: TRBV19
j_call: TRBJ2-7
d_call: NA
clone_size: NA

cdr3_nt: TGTGCCAGCAGTGAAGCGCGTACTAAGACAGCGAACACTGAAGCTTTCTTT
cdr3_aa: CASSEARTKTANTEAFF
v_call: TRBV6-1
j_call: TRBJ1-1
d_call: NA
clone_size: NA

cdr3_nt: TGTGCCAGCAGCTTGAGAGGGGAGGAGACCCAGTACTTC
cdr3_aa: CASSLRGEETQYF
v_call: TRBV5-6
j_call: TRBJ2-5
d_call: NA
clone_size: NA

cdr3_nt: TGTGCCAGCCCCCCTAGGGACAGGGGTTCCCAAGAGACCCAGTACTTC
cdr3_aa: CASPPRDRGSQETQYF
v_call: TRBV7-9
j_call: TRBJ2-5
d_call: TRBD1
clone_size: NA

cdr3_nt: TGCGCCAGCAGAGGTAGCGGAAGCTCCTACGAGCAGTACTTC
cdr3_aa: CASRGSGSSYEQYF
v_call: TRBV10-2
j_call: TRBJ2-7
d_call: NA
clone_size: NA

cdr3_nt: TGTGCCAGCACCGCGGTCACCGGGGAGCTGTTTTTT
cdr3_aa: CASTAVTGELFF
v_call: TRBV6-5
j_call: TRBJ2-2
d_call: NA
clone_size: NA

cdr3_nt: TGTGCCAGCAGTCCGTCCCTAGGGGACGGCTACACCTTC
cdr3_aa: CASSPSLGDGYTF
v_call: TRBV27
j_call: TRBJ1-2
d_call: NA
clone_size: NA

cdr3_nt: TGTGCCAGCAGCTGGCCGGGACAGGGGGCCCTCCTCCCTGGCTACACCTTC
cdr3_aa: CASSWPGQGALLPGYTF
v_call: TRBV7-3
j_call: TRBJ1-2
d_call: TRBD1
clone_size: NA

cdr3_nt: NA
cdr3_aa: CATPYVCTQYF
v_call: TRBV11-3
j_call: TRBJ2-3
d_call: NA
clone_size: NA

cdr3_nt: TGTGCCAGCAACCCGTGGAGTAGCGAGAGGGAGACCCAGTACTTC
cdr3_aa: CASNPWSSERETQYF
v_call: TRBV7-9
j_call: TRBJ2-5
d_call: NA
clone_size: NA

cdr3_nt: TGCGCCAGCAGCCAAGTGCTAAGCGCGGGGGATCTGGGTGAAAAACTGTTTTTT
cdr3_aa: CASSQVLSAGDLGEKLFF
v_call: TRBV4-1
j_call: TRBJ1-4
d_call: NA
clone_size: NA

cdr3_nt: TGTGCCAGCAGTCTCCGGGACAGGTTCCCCTACGAGCAGTACTTC
cdr3_aa: CASSLRDRFPYEQYF
v_call: TRBV28
j_call: TRBJ2-7
d_call: TRBD1
clone_size: NA

cdr3_nt: TGTGCCAGCAGTCGTACGATGGAGCGGGGGGGCGCCGATACGCAGTATTTT
cdr3_aa: CASSRTMERGGADTQYF
v_call: TRBV27
j_call: TRBJ2-3
d_call: TRBD2
clone_size: NA

cdr3_nt: TGTGCCAGCAGCGTAGGACTAGCGGTTCACTCCTACGAGCAGTACTTC
cdr3_aa: CASSVGLAVHSYEQYF
v_call: TRBV9
j_call: TRBJ2-7
d_call: TRBD2
clone_size: NA

cdr3_nt: TGTGCCAGCGTTGATGGGGTTCCAGCGGAGTTCTTC
cdr3_aa: CASVDGVPAEFF
v_call: TRBV6-1
j_call: TRBJ2-1
d_call: NA
clone_size: NA

cdr3_nt: TGTGCCAGCGGAAGACACGAGTATAATTCACCCCTCCACTTT
cdr3_aa: CASGRHEYNSPLHF
v_call: TRBV9
j_call: TRBJ1-6
d_call: NA
clone_size: NA

cdr3_nt: TGTGCCATCGGGGGGGACTCCTACGAGCAGTACTTC
cdr3_aa: CAIGGDSYEQYF
v_call: TRBV2
j_call: TRBJ2-7
d_call: TRBD2
clone_size: NA

cdr3_nt: TGTGCCAGCAGTCCCCTCGTCTTAGGGGCCTATGGCTACACCTTC
cdr3_aa: CASSPLVLGAYGYTF
v_call: TRBV2
j_call: TRBJ1-2
d_call: NA
clone_size: NA

cdr3_nt: TGTGCCAGCAGTGAAACATGGGGGAACACTGAAGCTTTCTTT
cdr3_aa: CASSETWGNTEAFF
v_call: TRBV6-1
j_call: TRBJ1-1
d_call: NA
clone_size: NA

cdr3_nt: TGTGCCAGCAGTGACCCCGCCGGGGTAGGATCACCCCTCCACTTT
cdr3_aa: CASSDPAGVGSPLHF
v_call: TRBV6-1
j_call: TRBJ1-6
d_call: NA
clone_size: NA

cdr3_nt: TGCGCCAGCAGCTTCTACAGGGAAGCGGACACTGAAGCTTTCTTT
cdr3_aa: CASSFYREADTEAFF
v_call: TRBV5-1
j_call: TRBJ1-1
d_call: NA
clone_size: NA

cdr3_nt: TGTGCCAGCAGCTCCTCCTGGACTAGCGGGAGAGAACCCGGGTTGGATGAGCAGTTCTTC
cdr3_aa: CASSSSWTSGREPGLDEQFF
v_call: TRBV11-3
j_call: TRBJ2-1
d_call: TRBD2
clone_size: NA

cdr3_nt: TGTGCAAGTCGCGGGGCGAACGAGCAGTACTTC
cdr3_aa: CASRGANEQYF
v_call: TRBV12-2
j_call: TRBJ2-7
d_call: NA
clone_size: NA

cdr3_nt: TGCGCCAGCAGCCAAGGTAGGACAGGGGACCGTAACCACAATGAGCAGTTCTTC
cdr3_aa: CASSQGRTGDRNHNEQFF
v_call: TRBV4-3
j_call: TRBJ2-1
d_call: TRBD1
clone_size: NA

cdr3_nt: TGTGCCAGCAGATGGACGAGCTACGAGCAGTACTTC
cdr3_aa: CASRWTSYEQYF
v_call: TRBV27
j_call: TRBJ2-7
d_call: NA
clone_size: NA

cdr3_nt: TGTGCCAGCAGCCAAGATCAAGGGGTGCAGCCCCAGCATTTT
cdr3_aa: CASSQDQGVQPQHF
v_call: TRBV4-2
j_call: TRBJ1-5
d_call: NA
clone_size: NA

cdr3_nt: TGTGCCAGCAGTGAAGGACAGGGTGCCAATTCACCCCTCCACTTT
cdr3_aa: CASSEGQGANSPLHF
v_call: TRBV27
j_call: TRBJ1-6
d_call: TRBD1
clone_size: few

cdr3_nt: TGTGCCAGCAGTTACCAACAGGGGTCCTCTGGAAACACCATATATTTT
cdr3_aa: CASSYQQGSSGNTIYF
v_call: TRBV6-5
j_call: TRBJ1-3
d_call: TRBD1
clone_size: once

cdr3_nt: TGTGCCAGCAGCTTTGACAGATACGAGCAGTACTTC
cdr3_aa: CASSFDRYEQYF
v_call: TRBV6-1
j_call: TRBJ2-7
d_call: NA
clone_size: NA

cdr3_nt: TGTGCCTGGAGTGTCGCGGGCACTGAAGCTTTCTTT
cdr3_aa: CAWSVAGTEAFF
v_call: TRBV30
j_call: TRBJ1-1
d_call: NA
clone_size: NA

cdr3_nt: TGTGCCAGCAGTTGGAATTCGGGACAGGGGACCCCCGGGGAGCTGTTTTTT
cdr3_aa: CASSWNSGQGTPGELFF
v_call: TRBV27
j_call: TRBJ2-2
d_call: TRBD1
clone_size: NA

cdr3_nt: TGTGCCAGCAGTTCCTTCCAGGGGGGATACGAGCAGTACTTC
cdr3_aa: CASSSFQGGYEQYF
v_call: TRBV27
j_call: TRBJ2-7
d_call: NA
clone_size: NA

cdr3_nt: TGTGCCAGCAGTTCAGGGGAGGGGACAGGGTACGAGCAGTACTTC
cdr3_aa: CASSSGEGTGYEQYF
v_call: TRBV7-9
j_call: TRBJ2-7
d_call: TRBD1
clone_size: NA

cdr3_nt: TGTGCCAGCAGTCCCCCCTCTCTCACAGATACGCAGTATTTT
cdr3_aa: CASSPPSLTDTQYF
v_call: TRBV27
j_call: TRBJ2-3
d_call: NA
clone_size: NA

cdr3_nt: TGCAGCGTTGTAAAGGATTCGAAAGAGACCCAGTACTTC
cdr3_aa: CSVVKDSKETQYF
v_call: TRBV29-1
j_call: TRBJ2-5
d_call: NA
clone_size: NA

cdr3_nt: TGTGCCAGTAGTATACAGCGGGAGTATAACGAGCAGTACTTC
cdr3_aa: CASSIQREYNEQYF
v_call: TRBV19
j_call: TRBJ2-7
d_call: TRBD2
clone_size: NA

cdr3_nt: TGTGCCAGCAGCTTAGCAGGCCAGGGGGCAAAAGAGACCCAGTACTTC
cdr3_aa: CASSLAGQGAKETQYF
v_call: TRBV7-9
j_call: TRBJ2-5
d_call: TRBD1
clone_size: once

cdr3_nt: TGTGCCAGTAGTATCGGACAGGGGGTCTATGAGCAGTTCTTC
cdr3_aa: CASSIGQGVYEQFF
v_call: TRBV19
j_call: TRBJ2-1
d_call: TRBD1
clone_size: NA

cdr3_nt: TGTGCCATCAGTGCGGCGGGGGGTTCATACGAGCAGTACTTC
cdr3_aa: CAISAAGGSYEQYF
v_call: TRBV10-3
j_call: TRBJ2-7
d_call: TRBD2
clone_size: NA

cdr3_nt: TGTGCCAGCAGTTTGGGTGCTGAAGCTTTCTTT
cdr3_aa: CASSLGAEAFF
v_call: TRBV28
j_call: TRBJ1-1
d_call: NA
clone_size: once

cdr3_nt: TGTGCCAGCAGTCCACTTGGAGGCTACGAGCAGTACTTC
cdr3_aa: CASSPLGGYEQYF
v_call: TRBV27
j_call: TRBJ2-7
d_call: NA
clone_size: NA

cdr3_nt: TGTGCCAGCAGCCCTTCCGGGACAGGGTTGAAGACTGAAGCTTTCTTT
cdr3_aa: CASSPSGTGLKTEAFF
v_call: TRBV7-9
j_call: TRBJ1-1
d_call: TRBD1
clone_size: NA

cdr3_nt: TGTGCCATCTCGACAGGGGGCAATCAGCCCCAGCATTTT
cdr3_aa: CAISTGGNQPQHF
v_call: TRBV10-3
j_call: TRBJ1-5
d_call: TRBD1
clone_size: NA

cdr3_nt: TGCGCCAGCAGCCCCGGGACTAGCGGAGAGACCCAGTACTTC
cdr3_aa: CASSPGTSGETQYF
v_call: TRBV4-1
j_call: TRBJ2-5
d_call: TRBD2
clone_size: NA

cdr3_nt: TGTGCCTGGAGTCCAACAGGGGGCTCCTACGAGCAGTACTTC
cdr3_aa: CAWSPTGGSYEQYF
v_call: TRBV30
j_call: TRBJ2-7
d_call: TRBD1
clone_size: NA